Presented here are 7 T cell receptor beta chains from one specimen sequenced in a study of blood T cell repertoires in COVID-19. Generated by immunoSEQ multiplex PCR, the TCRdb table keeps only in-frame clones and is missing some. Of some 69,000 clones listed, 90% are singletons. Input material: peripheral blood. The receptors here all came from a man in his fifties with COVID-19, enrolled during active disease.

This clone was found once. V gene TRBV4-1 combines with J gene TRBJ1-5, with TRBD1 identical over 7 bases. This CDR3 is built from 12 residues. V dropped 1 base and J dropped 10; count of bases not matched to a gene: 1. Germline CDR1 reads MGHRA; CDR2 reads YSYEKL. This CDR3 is CASSQGQGPQHF. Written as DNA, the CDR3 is TGCGCCAGCAGCCAAGGACAGGGTCCCCAGCATTTT.

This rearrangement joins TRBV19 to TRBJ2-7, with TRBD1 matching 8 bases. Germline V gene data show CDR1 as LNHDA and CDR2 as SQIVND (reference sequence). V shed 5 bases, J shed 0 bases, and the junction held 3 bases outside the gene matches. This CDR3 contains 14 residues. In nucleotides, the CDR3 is TGTGCCAGTAGTTGGGACAGGAGCTCCTACGAGCAGTACTTC. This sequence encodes CASSWDRSSYEQYF. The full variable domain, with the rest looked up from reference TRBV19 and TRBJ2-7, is DGGITQSPKYLFRKEGQNVTLSCEQNLNHDAMYWYRQDPGQGLRLIYYSQIVNDFQKGDIAEGYSVSREKKESFPLTVTSAQKNPTAFYLCASSWDRSSYEQYFGPGTRLTVT.

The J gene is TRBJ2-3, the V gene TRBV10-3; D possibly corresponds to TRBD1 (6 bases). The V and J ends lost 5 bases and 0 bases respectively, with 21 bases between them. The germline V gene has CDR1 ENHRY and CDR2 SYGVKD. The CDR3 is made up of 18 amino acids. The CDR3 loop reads CAISSRDILSTSTDTQYF. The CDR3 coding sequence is TGTGCCATCAGTTCACGGGACATACTATCGACTAGCACAGATACGCAGTATTTT.

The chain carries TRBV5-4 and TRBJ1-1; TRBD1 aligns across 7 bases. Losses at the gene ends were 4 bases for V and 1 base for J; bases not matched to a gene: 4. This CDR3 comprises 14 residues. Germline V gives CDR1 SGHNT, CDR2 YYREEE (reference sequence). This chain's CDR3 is CASSDRERNTEAFF. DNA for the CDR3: TGTGCCAGCAGCGACAGGGAGAGGAACACTGAAGCTTTCTTT.

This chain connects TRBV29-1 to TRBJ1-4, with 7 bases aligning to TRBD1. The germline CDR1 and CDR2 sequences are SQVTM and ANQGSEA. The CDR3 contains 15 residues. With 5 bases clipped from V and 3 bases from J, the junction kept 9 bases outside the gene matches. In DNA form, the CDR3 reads TGCAGCGTTAGACAGGGTTTGAACTCTAATGAAAAACTGTTTTTT. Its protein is CSVRQGLNSNEKLFF. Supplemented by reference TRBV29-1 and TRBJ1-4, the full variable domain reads SAVISQKPSRDICQRGTSLTIQCQVDSQVTMMFWYRQQPGQSLTLIATANQGSEATYESGFVIDKFPISRPNLTFSTLTVSNMSPEDSSIYLCSVRQGLNSNEKLFFGSGTQLSVL.

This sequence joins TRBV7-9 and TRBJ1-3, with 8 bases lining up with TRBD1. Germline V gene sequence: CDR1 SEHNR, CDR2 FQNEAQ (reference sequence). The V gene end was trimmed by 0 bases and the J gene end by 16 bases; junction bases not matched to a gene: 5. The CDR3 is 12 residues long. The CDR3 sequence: CASSLATDRAYF. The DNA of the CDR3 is TGTGCCAGCAGCTTAGCGACGGACAGGGCGTATTTT.

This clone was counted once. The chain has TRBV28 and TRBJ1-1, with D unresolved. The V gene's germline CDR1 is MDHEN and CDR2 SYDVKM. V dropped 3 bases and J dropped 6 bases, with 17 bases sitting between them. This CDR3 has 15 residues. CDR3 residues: CASSFRPDGIAEAFF. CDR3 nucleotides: TGTGCCAGCAGTTTTCGGCCTGACGGGATCGCTGAAGCTTTCTTT.